This entry is about one TCR beta chain. This specimen belongs to a study of blood T cell repertoires in COVID-19. On the study more broadly: The samples span acute and convalescent COVID-19 from the United States, Italy and Spain. Sample material is recorded as cDNA or gDNA derived from T cells, B-cell-depleted T cells, or PBMCs.

Seattle researchers signed up patients amid active infection and tracked them longitudinally. The trim removed 4 bases at V and 6 bases at J, leaving 6 bases unmatched. CDR1 SGDLS and CDR2 YYNGEE come from the germline V gene. The length of the CDR3 is 16 residues. Under the authors' procedure: Nucleated cell number was recorded as an estimate derived from reference gene primer amplification. TCRdb keeps only in-frame clones here, not all; method: immunoSEQ multiplex PCR. From that table come the V and J calls and clone size; the DNA was used to work out D and trimming. Among about 260,000 clones listed, around 90% were seen once.

Sample: peripheral blood. The V gene is TRBV9, the J gene TRBJ2-2; 13 nucleotides agree with TRBD2. The TCR comes from a woman aged 55-75 years with COVID-19, enrolled during active disease. This CDR3 reads CASSPGLAGIPGELFF. The DNA for the CDR3 is TGTGCCAGCAGCCCGGGACTAGCGGGGATACCCGGGGAGCTGTTTTTT.